This T cell receptor (beta chain) emerged from a study of OX40 agonist ivuxolimab in advanced cancers. At the level of the study: Patients with prior anti-PD-1, anti-PD-L1 or anti-CTLA-4 therapy were eligible; about 40% had some. Study-wide findings and caveats: The mean number of expanded clones was higher in CD8+ T cells than in CD4+. Some nonresponders likewise displayed low normalized T-cell clonal expansion.

Autoimmune disease history or systemic immunosuppression excluded patients. On this clone itself: The antigen is not known.

The CDR3 runs to 15 residues. V gave up 4 bases and J gave up 9 bases; unmatched junction bases: 12. Germline V lookup: CDR1 GTSNPN, CDR2 SVGIG (reference sequence). Some clones are missing from TCRdb's copy, which holds only in-frame ones; the method was immunoSEQ multiplex PCR. Among more than 20,000 clones, 75% to 90% were seen once, and the ten largest hold more than 9%. The rearrangement links TRBV30 to TRBJ1-5; 10 nucleotides align to TRBD1. The sample consisted of CD4+ or CD8+ T cells sorted from blood, taken in a trial of the OX40 agonist ivuxolimab. The sequence derives from an adult with an advanced solid tumor such as melanoma, head and neck, liver or kidney cancer. The CDR3 is CAWNSGTGAEGPQHF. DNA for the CDR3: TGTGCCTGGAACTCCGGGACAGGGGCCGAAGGGCCCCAGCATTTT.